Sequencing of this TCR beta chain was carried out in a study of blood T cell repertoires in COVID-19. Study background: The cDNA or gDNA used as material had been derived from T cells, B-cell-depleted T cells, or PBMCs.

This table comes from immunoSEQ multiplex PCR, and its TCRdb copy is limited to in-frame clones, with some not included. The repertoire consists of approximately 210,000 clones, with around 84% occurring once and the leading ten covering 20%. The CDR3 length is 16 residues. Germline V gene sequence: CDR1 MDHEN, CDR2 SYDVKM. V shed 2 bases and J shed 1 base, with 12 bases lying between them. Material for sequencing was peripheral blood. This clonotype was obtained from a human donor in a cohort sampled during active COVID-19. This chain links TRBV28 with TRBJ1-3; possible D gene TRBD1, 6 bases. CDR3 region: CASSLTQGHSGNTIYF. CDR3 nucleotides: TGTGCCAGCAGTTTAACTCAGGGGCATTCTGGAAACACCATATATTTT.